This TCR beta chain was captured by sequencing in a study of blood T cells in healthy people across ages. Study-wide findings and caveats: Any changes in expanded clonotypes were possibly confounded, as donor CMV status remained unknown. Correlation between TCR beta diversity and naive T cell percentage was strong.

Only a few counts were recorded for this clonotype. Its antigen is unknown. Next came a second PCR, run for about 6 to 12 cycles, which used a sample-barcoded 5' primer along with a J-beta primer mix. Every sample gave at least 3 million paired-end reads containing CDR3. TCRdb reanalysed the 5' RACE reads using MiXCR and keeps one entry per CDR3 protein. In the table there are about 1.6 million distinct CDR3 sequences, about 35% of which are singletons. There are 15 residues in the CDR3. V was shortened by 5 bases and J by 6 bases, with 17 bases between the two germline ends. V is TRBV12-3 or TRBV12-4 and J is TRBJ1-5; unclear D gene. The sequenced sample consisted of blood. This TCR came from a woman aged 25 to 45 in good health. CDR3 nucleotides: TGTGCCAGCAGTCTTGGGTGGGGAGGCGGTCAGCCCCAGCATTTT. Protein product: CASSLGWGGGQPQHF.